These 22 T cell receptor beta chains were all obtained from the same sample, sequenced in a study of OX40 agonist ivuxolimab in advanced cancers. Assay used: immunoSEQ multiplex PCR; TCRdb lists only in-frame clones, some missing. Among 20,000 to 25,000 clones listed, 77% were seen once. Material: CD4+ or CD8+ T cells sorted from blood, obtained in a trial of the OX40 agonist ivuxolimab. Source of these receptors: an adult with an advanced solid tumor such as melanoma, head and neck, liver or kidney cancer.

The chain is built from TRBV12-5 and TRBJ2-7; 9 bases are a match to TRBD1. Trimming cost V 3 bases and J 2 bases; bases outside gene matches: 2. The CDR3 is 14 residues long. CDR1 and CDR2 (germline): LGHNT, FRNRAP. As DNA, the CDR3 is TGTGCTAGTGGTTTAGGGACAGGGCCCTACGAGCAGTACTTC. Its translation is CASGLGTGPYEQYF.

The CDR3: CASSPETSGVLYGGETQYF. The CDR3 region has the DNA TGTGCCAGCAGTCCGGAGACTAGCGGGGTTCTATATGGTGGGGAGACCCAGTACTTC. The chain combines TRBV27 with TRBJ2-5; 11 bases fit TRBD2. There are 19 residues in the CDR3. The ends lost 5 bases at V and 5 bases at J; junction bases unmatched: 19. Germline CDR1 MNHEY, CDR2 SMNVEV (reference sequence).

The chain has TRBV7-9 and TRBJ1-4; D unclear. V shed 4 bases and J shed 3 bases, with 12 bases lying between them. CDR1 and CDR2 from the germline V gene are SEHNR and FQNEAQ (reference sequence). The length of the CDR3 is 15 residues. The CDR3, as DNA: TGTGCCAGCAGCTATCTCGGTGGTGCTAATGAAAAACTGTTTTTT. It yields the protein CASSYLGGANEKLFF.

This clone was found a few times. This chain uses TRBV7-9 with TRBJ2-3, with TRBD2 matching 7 bases. This CDR3 is 16 amino acids long. V gave up 1 base and J gave up 6 bases; unmatched junction bases: 10. Germline CDR1 SEHNR, CDR2 FQNEAQ (reference sequence). CDR3 in DNA: TGTGCCAGCAGCTTAGAGGCCAGCGCAGCGGGGGATACGCAGTATTTT. Its translation: CASSLEASAAGDTQYF.

The table lists this clone with a count of one. The J gene is TRBJ2-1, the V gene TRBV6-5; D ambiguous. The germline V gene encodes CDR1 MNHEY and CDR2 SVGAGI. This CDR3 spans 12 amino acids. V was trimmed by 4 bases and J by 5 bases, leaving 6 bases between them. The CDR3 coding sequence is TGTGCCAGCAGTTGGCCTAACAATGAGCAGTTCTTC. It is translated as CASSWPNNEQFF.

The rearrangement uses TRBV27 and TRBJ2-1; the D is unclear. The CDR3 has 12 amino acids. Per germline, CDR1 MNHEY and CDR2 SMNVEV (reference sequence). V was cut by 6 bases and J by 0 bases, with 3 bases left in between. CDR3 DNA sequence: TGTGCCAGCAGGCCCTCCTACAATGAGCAGTTCTTC. Its translation is CASRPSYNEQFF.

The chain is built from TRBV10-2 and TRBJ1-1, with a possible D match to TRBD1 (5 bases). CDR3 length: 17 amino acids. V dropped 3 bases and J dropped 0 bases, with 17 bases sitting between them. CDR1 is WSHSY and CDR2 is SAAADI in the germline V gene. The CDR3, as DNA: TGCGCCAGCAGTGAAATAGGCATGGGGGATATGAACACTGAAGCTTTCTTT. Encoded protein: CASSEIGMGDMNTEAFF.

By share of the sample, this clone is medium-sized (0.01 to 0.1%). The chain employs TRBV9 and TRBJ2-2, with a weak D call TRBD1 (5 bases). The CDR3 covers 12 residues. V was clipped by 4 bases and J by 7 bases, with 8 bases between them. Germline V CDR1 and CDR2: SGDLS, YYNGEE. CDR3 residues: CASSRGVGELFF. CDR3 nucleotides: TGTGCCAGCAGCAGGGGTGTCGGGGAGCTGTTTTTT.

J is TRBJ2-3 and V is TRBV12-5, with D maybe TRBD2 (7 bases). Trimming took off 9 bases at V and 9 bases at J, with 19 bases between the two ends. This CDR3 has 13 amino acids. In germline, CDR1 is LGHNT, CDR2 FRNRAP. The CDR3 reads CASAGGPVLTQYF. For the CDR3, the DNA is TGTGCTAGCGCCGGGGGGCCGGTCCTCACGCAGTATTTT.

This clone was observed a single time. The chain uses TRBV5-5 and TRBJ1-5, with D perhaps TRBD1 (6 bases). Germline V gene sequence: CDR1 SGHKS, CDR2 YYEKEE (reference sequence). Trimming cost V 0 bases and J 4 bases, with 11 bases left between them. This CDR3 is 15 amino acids long. CDR3 in DNA: TGTGCCAGCAGCTTGGTGGTAGGGGGGAATCAGCCCCAGCATTTT. Translated, it gives CASSLVVGGNQPQHF.

The chain recombines TRBV7-2 with TRBJ2-7; D remains unclear. Per germline, CDR1 SGHTA and CDR2 FQGNSA. V lost 5 bases to trimming and J lost 4 bases, with 6 bases between them. This CDR3 contains 11 residues. The CDR3 sequence: CASSPSYEQYF. In DNA form, the CDR3 reads TGTGCCAGCAGCCCCTCTTACGAGCAGTACTTC.

This clone is labeled medium-sized. The chain uses TRBV29-1 and TRBJ1-4, with D unresolved. CDR1 is SQVTM, CDR2 ANQGSEA, per germline. CDR3 size: 14 residues. Trimming pared 0 bases from V and 7 bases from J, leaving 12 bases between. The CDR3 loop is CSVEDSGEGEKLFF. CDR3 nucleotide sequence: TGCAGCGTTGAAGATAGCGGGGAGGGTGAAAAACTGTTTTTT.

The chain employs TRBV7-9 and TRBJ2-1, with D possibly TRBD1 on 5 matching bases. This CDR3 region has 14 residues. Trimming removed 8 bases at V and 0 bases at J, with 11 bases between. Germline V lookup: CDR1 SEHNR, CDR2 FQNEAQ (reference sequence). CDR3: CASQDKGSYNEQFF. Here the CDR3 DNA reads TGTGCCAGCCAGGACAAGGGCTCCTACAATGAGCAGTTCTTC.

V is TRBV27 and J is TRBJ2-1, with unresolved D. Trimming left V 2 bases short and J 7 bases short, with 9 bases between. The length of the CDR3 is 13 residues. Germline V gives CDR1 MNHEY, CDR2 SMNVEV (reference sequence). The DNA of the CDR3 is TGTGCCAGCAGTTTACCCTCAAGGAATGAGCAGTTCTTC. It is translated as CASSLPSRNEQFF.

The V and J genes are TRBV5-1 and TRBJ2-7, with D uncertain. Per the germline V gene, CDR1 is SGHRS and CDR2 is YFSETQ. The CDR3 totals 13 residues. V lost 5 bases and J 2 bases, leaving 11 bases between the germline ends. In DNA, the CDR3 is TGCGCCAGCAGAGGTGCTTTGGCCTACGAGCAGTACTTC. Translation: CASRGALAYEQYF.

The chain recombines TRBV5-6 with TRBJ2-5; perhaps TRBD1 as D (6 bases). The V end lost 0 bases, the J end lost 3 bases, and 12 bases lay between the germline ends. This CDR3 comprises 15 residues. CDR1 and CDR2 from the germline V gene are SGHDT and YYEEEE. CDR3 bases: TGTGCCAGCAGCTTGGCCCGGACAGCTAAAGAGACCCAGTACTTC. This sequence encodes CASSLARTAKETQYF.

Comment on this clone: A much larger clone lies a single base off, so this may be a read error. The chain is built from TRBV6-5 and TRBJ2-7; TRBD1 matches 9 bases. Trimming at V came to 6 bases and at J to 3 bases, leaving 6 bases not matched to a gene. The CDR3 is 14 residues long. The germline V gene encodes CDR1 MNHEY and CDR2 SVGAGI. CDR3 sequence (DNA): TGTGCCAGCAGCCCCGGGACAGGGCGCTACGAGCAGTACTTC. Its protein product is CASSPGTGRYEQYF.

The genes are TRBV1 and TRBJ2-7; the table's D call, TRBD2, was not checked against the DNA. TRBV1 is classified as a pseudogene. This CDR3 spans 12 amino acids. CDR3 sequence: CTSPERGYEQYF. CDR3 bases: TGCACCAGCCCCGAGCGGGGTTACGAGCAGTACTTC.

The rearrangement uses TRBV28 and TRBJ2-4; D is tentatively TRBD1 or TRBD2 (5 bases each). The CDR3 extends over 21 amino acids. Germline CDR1 reads MDHEN; CDR2 reads SYDVKM. V was pared by 6 bases and J by 0 bases, with 30 bases between. CDR3: CASSQPGRSFHPVLAKNIQYF. CDR3 bases: TGTGCCAGCAGCCAGCCGGGACGATCCTTCCACCCCGTACTAGCCAAAAACATTCAGTACTTC. Supplemented by reference TRBV28 and TRBJ2-4, the full variable domain reads DVKVTQSSRYLVKRTGEKVFLECVQDMDHENMFWYRQDPGLGLRLIYFSYDVKMKEKGDIPEGYSVSREKKERFSLILESASTNQTSMYLCASSQPGRSFHPVLAKNIQYFGAGTRLSVL.

The chain links TRBV2 to TRBJ2-3; D is unresolved. Germline loops: CDR1 SNHLY, CDR2 FYNNEI. V was cut by 5 bases and J by 3 bases, with 18 bases left in between. The CDR3 contains 16 residues. The CDR3: CASSPNTHRFTDTQYF. The CDR3 DNA reads as TGTGCCAGCAGTCCTAACACACACAGATTTACAGATACGCAGTATTTT.

The V call is TRBV7-2, the J call TRBJ2-1; 9 bases fit TRBD1. The CDR3 sequence is 16 residues long. V lost 4 bases to trimming and J lost 3 bases; unmatched junction nucleotides: 7. Germline values: CDR1 SGHTA, CDR2 FQGNSA. The CDR3 protein is CASSSPDRGNYNEQFF. For the CDR3, the DNA is TGTGCCAGCAGCTCTCCGGACAGGGGAAACTACAATGAGCAGTTCTTC.

V and J are TRBV5-1 and TRBJ1-2; 7 nucleotides line up with TRBD1. The junction had 9 bases not matched to a gene; V was cut back by 2 bases and J by 8 bases. Germline V gives CDR1 SGHRS, CDR2 YFSETQ. The CDR3 contains 14 residues. Here the CDR3 reads CASSLTWDSGGYTF. The CDR3 bases are TGCGCCAGCAGCTTAACATGGGACAGCGGGGGCTACACCTTC.